Listed below are T cell receptor beta chains from one sample, sequenced in a study of vaccination and CD4 T cells after COVID-19. These receptors' antigens are unknown. MiXCR was run by TCRdb on the PCR reads, yielding one entry per CDR3 protein. Among around 27,000 distinct CDR3 sequences, roughly 38% were seen once, and the ten largest hold approximately 3.1%. The sample consisted of CD4+ T cells from blood, cultured in vitro, taken about 7 months after SARS-CoV-2 vaccination. The receptors here all came from a human donor who had recovered from COVID-19. Both conserved end residues are part of each CDR3. A D gene is named only where the DNA matches it firmly. The size entry is marked missing in some rows and otherwise reads once, few, many or a size class.

V	D	J	size	CDR3	DNA
TRBV25-1	.	TRBJ2-2	few	CASVDRRNTGELFF	TGTGCCAGCGTCGACAGGAGGAACACCGGGGAGCTGTTTTTT
TRBV18	TRBD2	TRBJ2-5	.	CASSTISGSWETQYF	TGTGCCAGCTCAACAATTAGCGGGAGCTGGGAGACCCAGTACTTC
TRBV19	TRBD1	TRBJ1-2	few	CASSISGTGNYGYTF	TGTGCCAGTAGTATTTCCGGGACAGGGAACTATGGCTACACCTTC
TRBV15	.	TRBJ2-5	.	CATSRGTWQETRYF	TGTGCCACCAGCAGGGGGACCTGGCAAGAGACCCGGTACTTC
TRBV7-9	.	TRBJ2-1	few	CASSREPLYNEQFF	TGTGCCAGCAGCCGCGAACCTTTATACAATGAGCAGTTCTTC
TRBV6-2/TRBV6-3	TRBD2	TRBJ2-2	.	CASTVAGDTGELFF	TGTGCCAGCACCGTAGCGGGAGACACCGGGGAGCTGTTTTTT
TRBV4-1	.	TRBJ2-7	.	CASSQSLPGRGYYEQYF	TGCGCCAGCAGCCAATCCCTACCAGGCAGGGGCTACTACGAGCAGTACTTC
TRBV12-3/TRBV12-4	.	TRBJ2-1	.	CASRRAETYNEQFF	TGTGCCAGCAGGAGAGCGGAAACCTACAATGAGCAGTTCTTC
TRBV20-1	.	TRBJ1-2	few	CSEPGDYGYTF	TGCAGTGAGCCGGGGGACTATGGCTACACCTTC
TRBV11-2	.	TRBJ2-1	.	CASSLVVGVGINEQFF	TGTGCCAGCAGCTTAGTGGTGGGAGTGGGTATCAATGAGCAGTTCTTC
TRBV14	TRBD1	TRBJ1-6	.	CASSQAGTGLNPPLHF	TGTGCCAGCAGCCAAGCCGGGACAGGGTTGAATCCACCCCTCCACTTT
TRBV10-3	TRBD2	TRBJ2-1	once	CAISLETSGGNNEQFF	TGTGCCATCAGCCTAGAGACTAGCGGGGGTAATAATGAGCAGTTCTTC
TRBV20-1	TRBD1	TRBJ2-3	few	CSARTGQGEADTQYF	TGCAGTGCTCGAACGGGACAGGGGGAAGCAGATACGCAGTATTTT
TRBV10-1	.	TRBJ1-1	once	CASSDEKRVTEAFF	TGCGCCAGCAGTGATGAGAAGCGGGTCACTGAAGCTTTCTTT
TRBV20-1	TRBD2	TRBJ2-7	few	CSATGGRSYEQYF	TGCAGTGCTACAGGCGGGAGGTCCTACGAGCAGTACTTC
TRBV20-1	.	TRBJ2-1	few	CSPKRGFDEQFF	TGCAGTCCCAAGAGGGGATTCGATGAGCAGTTCTTC
TRBV27	TRBD1	TRBJ1-1	.	CASRTTGQGAKPAEAFF	TGTGCCAGCAGAACGACGGGACAGGGGGCTAAGCCGGCTGAAGCTTTCTTT
TRBV28	TRBD1	TRBJ1-2	few	CATRRWDRGLYGYTF	TGTGCCACCCGTCGGTGGGACAGGGGGCTTTATGGCTACACCTTC
TRBV19	TRBD1	TRBJ1-1	.	CASRGDRLNTEAFF	TGTGCCAGTAGGGGGGACAGACTGAACACTGAAGCTTTCTTT
TRBV20-1	.	TRBJ2-7	large	CSAVMLAKPYEQYF	TGCAGTGCAGTGATGCTAGCAAAGCCCTACGAGCAGTACTTC
TRBV19	.	TRBJ2-7	.	CASSRDTPYEQYF	TGTGCCAGTAGTAGGGACACACCCTACGAGCAGTACTTC
TRBV28	TRBD2	TRBJ2-1	.	CASNLSGLNNEQFF	TGTGCCAGCAATCTTAGCGGGTTGAACAATGAGCAGTTCTTC
TRBV23-1	.	TRBJ1-3	.	CASSRGRSSGNTIYF	TGCGCCAGCAGCCGCGGACGGAGCTCTGGAAACACCATATATTTT
TRBV7-3	TRBD2	TRBJ2-7	.	CASSLTASGSAGYEQYF	TGTGCCAGCAGCTTAACGGCTAGCGGGAGCGCAGGCTACGAGCAGTACTTC
TRBV7-2	TRBD2	TRBJ2-1	.	CASSLPLGLAGGQYNEQFF	TGTGCCAGCAGCTTACCCCTGGGACTAGCGGGAGGTCAATACAATGAGCAGTTCTTC
TRBV18	TRBD1	TRBJ1-1	.	CASSPQGAGTEAFF	TGTGCCAGCTCACCACAGGGGGCGGGCACTGAAGCTTTCTTT
TRBV20-1	.	TRBJ2-3	.	CSAPASSTDTQYF	TGCAGTGCTCCAGCGTCCTCCACAGATACGCAGTATTTT
TRBV6-1	.	TRBJ2-5	.	CASSVDRSETQYF	TGTGCCAGCAGCGTAGACAGGAGCGAGACCCAGTACTTC
TRBV6-1	.	TRBJ1-2	few	CASSEAGTRGYTF	TGTGCCAGCAGTGAAGCGGGGACGAGAGGCTACACCTTC
TRBV5-1	TRBD1	TRBJ2-3	.	CASSRGQGLVGTDTQYF	TGCGCCAGCAGCCGCGGACAGGGATTGGTGGGCACAGATACGCAGTATTTT
TRBV6-5	TRBD1	TRBJ1-2	few	CASSYSGQTYGYTF	TGTGCCAGCAGTTACTCGGGACAGACCTATGGCTACACCTTC
TRBV20-1	.	TRBJ2-5	few	CSASRRGPQETQYF	TGCAGTGCTAGCCGACGGGGCCCGCAAGAGACCCAGTACTTC
TRBV24-1	.	TRBJ2-2	few	CATSDFTGRHGELFF	TGTGCCACCAGTGATTTTACGGGGAGGCACGGGGAGCTGTTTTTT
TRBV7-2	TRBD2	TRBJ2-5	once	CASRTSHTSGGPSETQYF	TGTGCCAGCAGAACGTCCCACACCTCGGGAGGGCCCTCGGAGACCCAGTACTTC
TRBV15	.	TRBJ2-7	.	CATSRGGQMQYF	TGTGCCACCAGCAGAGGAGGACAAATGCAGTACTTC
TRBV20-1	TRBD2	TRBJ2-3	.	CSDWVAGADTQYF	TGCAGTGATTGGGTTGCGGGAGCAGATACGCAGTATTTT
TRBV20-1	TRBD2	TRBJ2-4	few	CSAREMGGRYIQYF	TGCAGTGCTAGAGAGATGGGCGGGAGGTACATTCAGTACTTC
TRBV29-1	TRBD2	TRBJ2-3	.	CSVGGGLAGRTDTQYF	TGCAGCGTTGGAGGAGGACTAGCGGGACGCACAGATACGCAGTATTTT
TRBV12-3/TRBV12-4	.	TRBJ2-7	.	CASSLLYEQYF	TGTGCCAGCAGTTTACTGTACGAGCAGTACTTC
TRBV10-3	.	TRBJ2-1	.	CAISEGTYNEQFF	TGTGCCATCAGTGAGGGGACGTACAATGAGCAGTTCTTC
TRBV27	.	TRBJ1-5	.	CASRSITGNWGQPQHF	TGTGCCAGCAGATCCATCACAGGGAATTGGGGTCAGCCCCAGCATTTT
TRBV7-2	TRBD1	TRBJ2-3	medium-sized	CASSLGTGHTDTQYF	TGTGCCAGCAGCTTAGGGACAGGGCACACAGATACGCAGTATTTT
TRBV28	.	TRBJ1-1	.	CASSPSTGLRMNTEAFF	TGTGCCAGCAGCCCCTCAACAGGGCTAAGAATGAACACTGAAGCTTTCTTT
TRBV6-5	.	TRBJ2-5	.	CASSYSLAQLETQYF	TGTGCCAGCAGTTACTCGCTAGCGCAATTAGAGACCCAGTACTTC
TRBV23-1	.	TRBJ2-7	.	CASSPPGYEQYF	TGCGCCAGCAGTCCCCCCGGGTACGAGCAGTACTTC
TRBV11-3	TRBD2	TRBJ2-7	few	CASSLSGTSGSNEQYF	TGTGCCAGCAGCTTGTCGGGGACTAGCGGGAGCAACGAGCAGTACTTC
TRBV20-1	TRBD1	TRBJ1-2	.	CSASRGLADYGYTF	TGCAGTGCTTCCAGGGGGCTCGCGGACTATGGCTACACCTTC
TRBV7-3	TRBD1	TRBJ2-1	.	CASSPGQGTYNEQFF	TGTGCCAGCAGCCCAGGACAGGGAACCTACAATGAGCAGTTCTTC
TRBV6-2/TRBV6-3	.	TRBJ2-7	.	CASRKGLRGQYF	TGTGCCAGCAGAAAGGGGTTACGAGGGCAGTACTTC
TRBV27	.	TRBJ1-6	medium-sized	CASRTGDNSPLHF	TGTGCCAGCAGGACTGGAGATAATTCACCCCTCCACTTT
TRBV2	TRBD2	TRBJ2-5	.	CASTRTSGGQETQYF	TGTGCCAGCACTAGGACTAGCGGGGGCCAAGAGACCCAGTACTTC
TRBV6-5	TRBD2	TRBJ2-1	once	CASSYSGLEGGEQFF	TGTGCCAGCAGTTACTCGGGACTAGAGGGGGGTGAGCAGTTCTTC
TRBV7-2	TRBD2	TRBJ2-5	.	CASSRSGTSGETQYF	TGTGCCAGCAGCCGCTCCGGGACTAGTGGCGAGACCCAGTACTTC
TRBV7-9	TRBD2	TRBJ2-3	.	CASSLGLAGGPSTDTQYF	TGTGCCAGCAGCTTAGGACTAGCGGGAGGACCTAGCACAGATACGCAGTATTTT
TRBV7-3	TRBD1	TRBJ1-2	few	CASSLDTGGGYTF	TGTGCCAGCAGCTTAGATACAGGGGGCGGCTACACCTTC
TRBV20-1	TRBD1	TRBJ1-1	medium-sized	CSAISGTGTEAFF	TGCAGTGCTATTTCCGGGACAGGAACTGAAGCTTTCTTT